The present T cell receptor (beta chain) was sequenced within a study of Graves' ophthalmopathy and Graves' hyperthyroidism. Beta-chain TCR CDR3 regions were amplified from RNA transcripts. RT-PCR with HTBI primers came first, then second-round multiplex PCR. TCRdb called the multiplex PCR reads again in MiXCR, with one record for every CDR3 protein. Found here are 400,000 to 450,000 distinct CDR3 sequences, under 25% of them singletons; the top ten hold 2.5% to 3.5%. The diagnostic workup employed clinical symptoms, serum thyroxine, TRAb, thyroid ultrasound and orbital computed tomography. V was pared by 5 bases and J by 1 base, with 5 bases of the junction left unmatched. Germline CDR1 is LGHNA and CDR2 is YNFKEQ. CDR3 length: 16 amino acids.

Sample: peripheral blood. This chain joins TRBV4-2 and TRBJ2-2; 9 nucleotides match TRBD1. This TCR derives from a woman aged 18-29 years with stable Graves' hyperthyroidism. CDR3: CASSEGDRVNTGELFF. The CDR3 region has the DNA TGTGCCAGCAGCGAAGGGGACAGGGTGAACACCGGGGAGCTGTTTTTT.